These 16 T cell receptor beta chains came from one sample sequenced in a study of PD-L1 blockade in urothelial cancer. Some clones are missing from TCRdb's copy, which holds only in-frame ones; the method was immunoSEQ multiplex PCR. The sample carries more than 30,000 clones, around 80% recorded once. The material sequenced was PBMCs, taken around atezolizumab (anti-PD-L1) treatment. These receptors were collected from a man between 60 and 70 years old with urothelial cancer.

To note about this clone: The sample has other DNA sequences that encode this CDR3 too. CDR3 loop: CASTPDGSSYNEQFF. As DNA, the CDR3 is TGCGCCAGCACCCCTGACGGGAGCTCCTACAATGAGCAGTTCTTC. The genes are TRBV5-1 and TRBJ2-1; D is perhaps TRBD2 (6 bases). The CDR3 runs 15 residues. Trimming took 6 bases from V and 0 from J, leaving 13 bases between them. CDR1 is SGHRS and CDR2 is YFSETQ in the germline V gene.

This chain connects TRBV28 to TRBJ1-5; D may be TRBD1 (5 bases). This CDR3 comprises 14 residues. Germline CDR1 MDHEN, CDR2 SYDVKM. The V end lost 2 bases, the J end lost 2 bases, and 7 bases lay between the germline ends. CDR3 amino acids: CASSLGARNQPQHF. The CDR3 region has the DNA TGTGCCAGCAGTTTAGGGGCCCGCAATCAGCCCCAGCATTTT.

In this sample, this clone turned up a few times. The chain carries TRBV12-5 and TRBJ2-5; 10 bases agree with TRBD1. Germline trimming cut 5 bases from V and 5 bases from J; bases unmatched to any gene: 2. Per germline, CDR1 LGHNT and CDR2 FRNRAP. CDR3 length: 13 amino acids. The CDR3: CASGVDRGETQYF. The CDR3 DNA follows: TGTGCTAGTGGTGTGGACAGGGGGGAGACCCAGTACTTC.

The genes are TRBV5-1 and TRBJ1-4; 12 bases align to TRBD1. Germline assignment: CDR1 SGHRS and CDR2 YFSETQ. This CDR3 has 16 amino acids. J was trimmed by 5 bases and V by 2 bases; bases with no gene match: 4. The CDR3 nucleotides are TGCGCCAGCAGCTTAGGGACAGGGGGCAACAATGAAAAACTGTTTTTT. Translation: CASSLGTGGNNEKLFF.

Of note for this clone: Other DNA sequences in the sample encode the same CDR3. The rearrangement joins TRBV29-1 to TRBJ2-2, with 8 bases fitting TRBD1. CDR1 is SQVTM and CDR2 is ANQGSEA in the germline V gene. After removal of 7 bases from V and 0 bases from J, the junction contained 16 bases not matched to a gene. The CDR3 has 18 residues. The CDR3 coding sequence is TGCAGCGCTCTCGGGCTGGACAGGGCGATAGCGAACACCGGGGAGCTGTTTTTT. Its protein is CSALGLDRAIANTGELFF.

The chain has TRBV19 and TRBJ1-1, with 7 bases fitting TRBD1. Germline V gene data show CDR1 as LNHDA and CDR2 as SQIVND (reference sequence). With 7 bases clipped from V and 1 base from J, the junction kept 12 bases outside the gene matches. The length of the CDR3 is 16 residues. CDR3 loop: CASNLKGARTNTEAFF. Here the CDR3 DNA reads TGTGCCAGTAACTTAAAGGGGGCGAGGACGAACACTGAAGCTTTCTTT.

This chain links TRBV28 with TRBJ1-1, with a weak D call TRBD1 (6 bases). The CDR3 loop spans 17 amino acids. Germline values: CDR1 MDHEN, CDR2 SYDVKM. V was cut by 5 bases and J by 3 bases, with 22 bases left in between. The CDR3 coding sequence is TGTGCCAGCAGTCACAAAAAGACAGGCCGCCAGCACACTGAAGCTTTCTTT. As protein: CASSHKKTGRQHTEAFF.

This clone was seen a few times. The rearrangement links TRBV5-8 to TRBJ1-3; D unclear. The ends were cut back, 2 bases at V and 0 bases at J, with 6 bases in the middle. Germline CDR1 is SGHTS and CDR2 is YDEGEE. The CDR3 covers 14 residues. CDR3 protein: CASSFRRSGNTIYF. The CDR3 nucleotides are TGTGCCAGCAGCTTCAGGCGCTCTGGAAACACCATATATTTT.

V is TRBV15 and J is TRBJ2-5, with 9 positions matching TRBD2. Looked up from germline, CDR1 is LNHNV and CDR2 is YYDKDF (reference sequence). The CDR3 spans 16 residues. The V segment lost 6 bases and the J segment 4 bases; nucleotides outside the gene matches: 12. CDR3 nucleotides: TGTGCCACCAGTGAGTGGACTAGCGTGGATCGAGAGACCCAGTACTTC. Translation: CATSEWTSVDRETQYF.

The chain carries TRBV2 and TRBJ1-5; 9 bases fit TRBD1. The CDR3 spans 14 residues. Trimming took 6 bases from V and 5 from J; bases not matched to a gene: 5. Germline V gene sequence: CDR1 SNHLY, CDR2 FYNNEI. The CDR3 DNA reads as TGTGCCAGCAGGGGACAGGGCCCCCATCAGCCCCAGCATTTT. Its translation: CASRGQGPHQPQHF. The complete variable domain, with remaining parts taken from reference TRBV2 and TRBJ1-5, reads EPEVTQTPSHQVTQMGQEVILRCVPISNHLYFYWYRQILGQKVEFLVSFYNNEISEKSEIFDDQFSVERPDGSNFTLKIRSTKLEDSAMYFCASRGQGPHQPQHFGDGTRLSIL.

This rearrangement joins TRBV19 to TRBJ1-6, with TRBD1 as a possible D gene (6 bases). Germline values: CDR1 LNHDA, CDR2 SQIVND (reference sequence). The CDR3 consists of 16 residues. The V and J ends lost 0 bases and 10 bases respectively, with 16 bases between them. The CDR3 sequence: CASSIEWGRRGSPLHF. CDR3 sequence (DNA): TGTGCCAGTAGTATAGAGTGGGGGCGCCGCGGATCACCCCTCCACTTT.

CDR3 coding DNA: TGTGCCAGCAGCTCATCTTCTAGCGGGAGCTCCTACAATGAGCAGTTCTTC. Its translation is CASSSSSSGSSYNEQFF. The rearrangement joins TRBV7-6 to TRBJ2-1; TRBD2 agrees at 10 bases. Germline V lookup: CDR1 SGHVS, CDR2 FNYEAQ. Losses at the gene ends were 4 bases for V and 0 bases for J; bases not matched to a gene: 6. The CDR3 extends over 17 amino acids.

This chain joins TRBV5-6 and TRBJ1-1, with a possible D match to TRBD1 (5 bases). V lost 2 bases and J 5 bases, leaving 10 bases between the germline ends. This CDR3 spans 13 amino acids. The germline V gene has CDR1 SGHDT and CDR2 YYEEEE. CDR3 in amino acids: CASSLTGGTEAFF. The CDR3 DNA follows: TGTGCCAGCAGCTTAACCGGGGGGACTGAAGCTTTCTTT. Complete variable domain (other parts from reference TRBV5-6 and TRBJ1-1): DAGVTQSPTHLIKTRGQQVTLRCSPKSGHDTVSWYQQALGQGPQFIFQYYEEEERQRGNFPDRFSGHQFPNYSSELNVNALLLGDSALYLCASSLTGGTEAFFGQGTRLTVV.

This clone was observed once. V usage is TRBV28 and J usage is TRBJ2-1, with no clear D. Germline CDR1 MDHEN, CDR2 SYDVKM. V lost 8 bases and J 10 bases, leaving 12 bases between the germline ends. The length of the CDR3 is 11 residues. This chain's CDR3 is CASSSLREQFF. In DNA form, the CDR3 reads TGTGCCAGCTCTTCGCTTCGGGAGCAGTTCTTC.

V and J are TRBV5-1 and TRBJ1-5, with D possibly TRBD1 on 5 matching bases. Between the trimmed V and J ends, which lost 4 bases and 0 bases, there was a span of 11 bases. Germline CDR1 SGHRS, CDR2 YFSETQ. The CDR3 has 15 residues. The CDR3 sequence is CASSRTTGSNQPQHF. The DNA for the CDR3 is TGCGCCAGCAGCCGCACTACAGGTAGCAATCAGCCCCAGCATTTT.

This sequence joins TRBV14 and TRBJ1-1; D is ambiguous. V shed 4 bases and J shed 6 bases, with 15 bases lying between them. The CDR3 runs to 14 residues. Germline CDR1 is SGHDN and CDR2 is FVKESK. In DNA form, the CDR3 reads TGTGCCAGCAGCCTGGGGTTCAACGGGGCTGAAGCTTTCTTT. Encoded protein: CASSLGFNGAEAFF.